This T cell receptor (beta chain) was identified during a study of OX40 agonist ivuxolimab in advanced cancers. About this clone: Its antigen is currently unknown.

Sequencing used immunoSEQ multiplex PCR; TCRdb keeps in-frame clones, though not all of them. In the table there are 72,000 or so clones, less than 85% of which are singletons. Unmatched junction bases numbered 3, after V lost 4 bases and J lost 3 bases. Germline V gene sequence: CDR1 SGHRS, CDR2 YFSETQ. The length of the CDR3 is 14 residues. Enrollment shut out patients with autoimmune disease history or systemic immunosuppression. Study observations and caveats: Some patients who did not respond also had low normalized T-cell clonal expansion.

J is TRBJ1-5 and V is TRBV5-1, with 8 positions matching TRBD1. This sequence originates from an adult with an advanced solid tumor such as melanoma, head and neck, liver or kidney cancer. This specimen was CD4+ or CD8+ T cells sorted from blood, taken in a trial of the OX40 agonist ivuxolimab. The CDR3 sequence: CASSPGQVNQPQHF. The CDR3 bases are TGCGCCAGCAGCCCGGGACAGGTCAATCAGCCCCAGCATTTT.